The 19 T cell receptor beta chains below come from one sample, sequenced in a study of siplizumab effects on memory and regulatory T cells. Clones were read by immunoSEQ multiplex PCR, and TCRdb kept only the in-frame ones, dropping some. The table has tens of thousands of clones, nearly 95% seen once. The sequenced material came from non-Treg CD4+ T cells sorted from blood. These receptor sequences come from a human donor in good health.

This chain links TRBV6-5 with TRBJ1-2; maybe TRBD1 (5 bases). The germline CDR1 and CDR2 sequences are MNHEY and SVGAGI. The CDR3 length is 15 residues. Trimming shortened V by 6 bases and J by 8 bases, and 22 bases separated the two germline ends. The CDR3 sequence: CASRARGGANLGYTF. CDR3 nucleotides: TGTGCCAGCAGAGCCCGGGGAGGGGCAAATTTGGGCTACACCTTC.

This chain uses TRBV6-5 with TRBJ2-3, with D possibly being TRBD1 (6 bases). Germline V lookup: CDR1 MNHEY, CDR2 SVGAGI. The ends were cut back, 6 bases at V and 4 bases at J, with 17 bases in the middle. The CDR3 length is 15 residues. This CDR3 is CASRGTSTRADTQYF. The CDR3 DNA is TGTGCCAGCAGGGGGACATCCACGAGAGCAGATACGCAGTATTTT.

The gene calls are TRBV10-1 and TRBJ2-3; D is ambiguous. CDR3 length: 14 residues. Trimming cost V 4 bases and J 0 bases, with 8 bases left between them. Germline CDR1 WNHNN, CDR2 SYGVQD (reference sequence). The CDR3 region is CASSGSVSTDTQYF. The CDR3 DNA sequence: TGCGCCAGCAGTGGTTCAGTGAGCACAGATACGCAGTATTTT.

This clone was seen a handful of times. This chain joins TRBV6-1 and TRBJ1-1, with D possibly being TRBD1 (5 bases). Germline values: CDR1 MNHNS, CDR2 SASEGT. This CDR3 spans 12 amino acids. The germline V and J ends were trimmed by 11 bases and 0 bases, with 10 bases remaining between them. CDR3 DNA: TGTGCCGAGGGCAGGGTGAACACTGAAGCTTTCTTT. This gives the protein CAEGRVNTEAFF.

In its sample, this clone was seen once. DNA for the CDR3: TGCGCCAGCAGCACACCGGGACTAGCGGGGGGCTACGAGCAGTACTTC. Translated: CASSTPGLAGGYEQYF. The V gene is TRBV5-1, the J gene TRBJ2-7; TRBD2 matches at 15 bases. The CDR3 is 16 amino acids. Germline V gene data show CDR1 as SGHRS and CDR2 as YFSETQ. Trimming cost V 4 bases and J 3 bases; bases outside gene matches: 5.

V is TRBV6-5 and J is TRBJ2-5; D not certain. Per germline, CDR1 MNHEY and CDR2 SVGAGI. V was trimmed by 0 bases and J by 5 bases, leaving 13 bases between them. The CDR3 has 15 residues. The CDR3 nucleotides are TGTGCCAGCAGTTACTCATGGGAACTACAGGAGACCCAGTACTTC. Amino acid sequence: CASSYSWELQETQYF.

This clone was observed once. The chain couples TRBV5-1 to TRBJ2-7; 7 nucleotides match TRBD1. In germline, CDR1 is SGHRS, CDR2 YFSETQ. The CDR3 is 14 amino acids. V lost 0 bases to trimming and J lost 4 bases; unmatched junction nucleotides: 4. This CDR3 is CASSLEGASYEQYF. The CDR3 bases are TGCGCCAGCAGCTTGGAGGGGGCCTCGTACGAGCAGTACTTC.

V gene TRBV19 combines with J gene TRBJ1-1; 7 bases are a match to TRBD1. Germline assignment: CDR1 LNHDA and CDR2 SQIVND (reference sequence). CDR3 length: 17 amino acids. J lost 1 base, V lost 3 bases, and 11 bases had no gene match. The CDR3 DNA sequence: TGTGCCAGTAGTATCCGGACAGGCGGGGGTTCGAACACTGAAGCTTTCTTT. This encodes CASSIRTGGGSNTEAFF.

The rearrangement joins TRBV9 to TRBJ2-1; D unresolved. The V end lost 0 bases, the J end lost 6 bases, and 10 bases lay between the germline ends. CDR1 SGDLS and CDR2 YYNGEE come from the germline V gene. The CDR3 consists of 14 residues. The CDR3 is CASSVGLLANEQFF. The DNA for the CDR3 is TGTGCCAGCAGCGTAGGTCTGCTGGCCAATGAGCAGTTCTTC.

This chain joins TRBV7-2 and TRBJ2-3, with D perhaps given as TRBD1 or TRBD2 (6 bases each). V was cut by 5 bases and J by 5 bases, with 14 bases left in between. The CDR3 loop spans 14 amino acids. Germline lookup yields CDR1 SGHTA and CDR2 FQGNSA. CDR3 DNA: TGTGCCAGCAGCCCAGGCAGGGGAGGAGATACGCAGTATTTT. Residues: CASSPGRGGDTQYF. Full variable domain (rest looked up from reference TRBV7-2 and TRBJ2-3): GAGVSQSPSNKVTEKGKDVELRCDPISGHTALYWYRQSLGQGLEFLIYFQGNSAPDKSGLPSDRFSAERTGGSVSTLTIQRTQQEDSAVYLCASSPGRGGDTQYFGPGTRLTVL.

The rearrangement joins TRBV5-1 to TRBJ1-2; 7 bases fit TRBD1. Germline V gene lookup returns CDR1 SGHRS and CDR2 YFSETQ. This CDR3 is 15 amino acids long. With V trimmed by 4 bases and J by 4 bases, 10 bases remained unmatched. The CDR3 DNA sequence: TGCGCCAGCAGCCTAGATCCCGGGACAGCCTATGGCTACACCTTC. It translates to CASSLDPGTAYGYTF. Combining the CDR3 with reference TRBV5-1 and TRBJ1-2 gives the whole variable domain KAGVTQTPRYLIKTRGQQVTLSCSPISGHRSVSWYQQTPGQGLQFLFEYFSETQRNKGNFPGRFSGRQFSNSRSEMNVSTLELGDSALYLCASSLDPGTAYGYTFGSGTRLTVV.

The CDR3 DNA reads as TGTGCCAGTAGTATAGAGGGACAGAGCACAGATACGCAGTATTTT. Encoded protein: CASSIEGQSTDTQYF. The chain uses TRBV19 and TRBJ2-3; 7 bases line up with TRBD1. V was clipped by 0 bases and J by 0 bases; unmatched bases: 0. The CDR3 runs to 15 residues. The germline V gene has CDR1 LNHDA and CDR2 SQIVND (reference sequence).

The chain combines TRBV6-5 with TRBJ1-5, with D uncertain. Germline lookup yields CDR1 MNHEY and CDR2 SVGAGI. Trimming took 0 bases from V and 0 from J, leaving 6 bases between them. The CDR3 has 15 residues. CDR3 loop: CASSYSQYSNQPQHF. The CDR3 nucleotides are TGTGCCAGCAGTTACTCCCAGTATAGCAATCAGCCCCAGCATTTT.

The J gene is TRBJ2-2, the V gene TRBV18; 9 bases agree with TRBD2. The CDR3 is made up of 16 amino acids. Trimming removed 6 bases from V and 5 bases from J; junction bases left unmatched: 10. Per germline, CDR1 KGHSH and CDR2 LQKENI. CDR3 in amino acids: CASSRHGTSQTGELFF. CDR3 DNA: TGTGCCAGCTCCCGACACGGGACTAGCCAGACCGGGGAGCTGTTTTTT.

The V and J genes are TRBV9 and TRBJ1-1; D unresolved. Germline CDR1 reads SGDLS; CDR2 reads YYNGEE. Trimming removed 0 bases at V and 3 bases at J, with 9 bases between. This CDR3 contains 14 residues. CDR3 region: CASSVDQRHTEAFF. The CDR3 nucleotides read TGTGCCAGCAGCGTAGACCAGAGGCACACTGAAGCTTTCTTT.

The rearrangement uses TRBV4-1 and TRBJ1-4, with D maybe TRBD1 (5 bases). The CDR3 is made up of 15 amino acids. Trimming shortened V by 4 bases and J by 0 bases, and 9 bases separated the two germline ends. Germline-derived CDR1 and CDR2 are MGHRA and YSYEKL. CDR3 sequence: CASSLLRATNEKLFF. CDR3 DNA sequence: TGCGCCAGCAGCCTTCTCAGGGCAACTAATGAAAAACTGTTTTTT.

The chain combines TRBV5-1 with TRBJ2-3; the D gene is possibly TRBD1 (6 bases). Germline lookup yields CDR1 SGHRS and CDR2 YFSETQ. V shed 4 bases and J shed 5 bases, with 14 bases lying between them. This CDR3 spans 14 amino acids. The CDR3 nucleotides read TGCGCCAGCAGCCAGACAGGACGGGAAGATACGCAGTATTTT. Amino acid sequence: CASSQTGREDTQYF. The whole variable domain, remainder taken from reference TRBV5-1 and TRBJ2-3, is KAGVTQTPRYLIKTRGQQVTLSCSPISGHRSVSWYQQTPGQGLQFLFEYFSETQRNKGNFPGRFSGRQFSNSRSEMNVSTLELGDSALYLCASSQTGREDTQYFGPGTRLTVL.

The CDR3 is CASSQSGLNTEAFF. CDR3 sequence (DNA): TGTGCCAGCTCACAATCGGGATTGAACACTGAAGCTTTCTTT. The chain joins TRBV18 to TRBJ1-1, with D uncertain. This CDR3 contains 14 residues. CDR1 and CDR2 (germline): KGHSH, LQKENI. Trimming took off 4 bases at V and 0 bases at J, with 9 bases between the two ends. Combining the CDR3 with reference TRBV18 and TRBJ1-1 gives the whole variable domain NAGVMQNPRHLVRRRGQEARLRCSPMKGHSHVYWYRQLPEEGLKFMVYLQKENIIDESGMPKERFSAEFPKEGPSILRIQQVVRGDSAAYFCASSQSGLNTEAFFGQGTRLTVV.

This clone was counted only a few times. This rearrangement joins TRBV2 to TRBJ1-6; D is perhaps TRBD1 (5 bases). The CDR3 has 15 amino acids. Trimming pared 1 base from V and 6 bases from J, leaving 10 bases between. Germline-derived CDR1 and CDR2 are SNHLY and FYNNEI. CDR3 in amino acids: CASSEGGFRNSPLHF. CDR3 in DNA: TGTGCCAGCAGTGAAGGGGGCTTTCGTAATTCACCCCTCCACTTT.